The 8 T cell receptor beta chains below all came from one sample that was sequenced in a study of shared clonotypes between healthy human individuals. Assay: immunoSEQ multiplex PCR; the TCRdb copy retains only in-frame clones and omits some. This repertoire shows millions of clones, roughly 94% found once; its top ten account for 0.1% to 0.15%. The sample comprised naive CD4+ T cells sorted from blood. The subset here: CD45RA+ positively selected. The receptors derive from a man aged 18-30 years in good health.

CDR3 sequence reads: CASSGPTGQLYGYTF. CDR3 in DNA: TGTGCCAGCAGCGGTCCAACCGGACAACTCTATGGCTACACCTTC. This sequence joins TRBV6-1 and TRBJ1-2; D is possibly TRBD1 (5 bases). Trimming cost V 6 bases and J 4 bases, with 18 bases left between them. The CDR3 covers 15 residues. Germline V gene lookup returns CDR1 MNHNS and CDR2 SASEGT.

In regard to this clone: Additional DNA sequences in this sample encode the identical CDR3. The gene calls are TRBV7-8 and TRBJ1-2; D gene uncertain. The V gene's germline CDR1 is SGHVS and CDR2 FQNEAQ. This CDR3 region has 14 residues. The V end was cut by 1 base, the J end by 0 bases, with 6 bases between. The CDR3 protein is CASSLGAANYGYTF. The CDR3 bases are TGTGCCAGCAGCTTAGGTGCGGCTAACTATGGCTACACCTTC.

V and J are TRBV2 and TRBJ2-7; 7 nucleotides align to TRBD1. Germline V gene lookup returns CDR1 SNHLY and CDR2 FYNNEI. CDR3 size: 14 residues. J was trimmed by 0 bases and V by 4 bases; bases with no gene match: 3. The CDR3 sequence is CASSGQGNSYEQYF. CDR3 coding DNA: TGTGCCAGCAGTGGACAGGGAAACTCCTACGAGCAGTACTTC.

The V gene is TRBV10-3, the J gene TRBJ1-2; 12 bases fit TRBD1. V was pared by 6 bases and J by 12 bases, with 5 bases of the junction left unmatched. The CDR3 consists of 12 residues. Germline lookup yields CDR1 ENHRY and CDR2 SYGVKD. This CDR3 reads CAIRGQGAANTF. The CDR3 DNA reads TGTGCCATCAGGGGACAGGGGGCGGCTAACACCTTC.

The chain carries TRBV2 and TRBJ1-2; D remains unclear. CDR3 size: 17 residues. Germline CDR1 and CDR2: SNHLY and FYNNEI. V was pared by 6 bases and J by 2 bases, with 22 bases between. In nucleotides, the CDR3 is TGTGCCAGCAGGGAGGGTATCGGCTCCCCGGCGAACTATGGCTACACCTTC. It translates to CASREGIGSPANYGYTF. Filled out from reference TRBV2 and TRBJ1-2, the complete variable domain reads EPEVTQTPSHQVTQMGQEVILRCVPISNHLYFYWYRQILGQKVEFLVSFYNNEISEKSEIFDDQFSVERPDGSNFTLKIRSTKLEDSAMYFCASREGIGSPANYGYTFGSGTRLTVV.

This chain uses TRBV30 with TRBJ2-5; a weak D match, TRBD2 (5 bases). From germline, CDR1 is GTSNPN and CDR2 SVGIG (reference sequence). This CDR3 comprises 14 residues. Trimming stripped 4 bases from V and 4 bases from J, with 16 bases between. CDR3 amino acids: CAWISPGRTETQYF. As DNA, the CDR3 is TGTGCCTGGATCAGCCCGGGAAGGACAGAGACCCAGTACTTC.

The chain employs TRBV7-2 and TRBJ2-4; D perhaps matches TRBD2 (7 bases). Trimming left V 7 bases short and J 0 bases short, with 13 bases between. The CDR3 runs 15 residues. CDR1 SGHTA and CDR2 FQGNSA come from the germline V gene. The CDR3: CASKRGGEAKNIQYF. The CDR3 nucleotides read TGTGCCAGCAAAAGGGGGGGCGAAGCCAAAAACATTCAGTACTTC. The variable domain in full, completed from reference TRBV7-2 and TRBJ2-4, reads GAGVSQSPSNKVTEKGKDVELRCDPISGHTALYWYRQSLGQGLEFLIYFQGNSAPDKSGLPSDRFSAERTGGSVSTLTIQRTQQEDSAVYLCASKRGGEAKNIQYFGAGTRLSVL.

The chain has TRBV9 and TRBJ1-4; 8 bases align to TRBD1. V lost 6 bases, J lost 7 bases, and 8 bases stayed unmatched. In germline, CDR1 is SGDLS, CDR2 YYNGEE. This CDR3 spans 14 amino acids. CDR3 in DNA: TGTGCCAGCACCCCCACAGGGGGTAGTGAAAAACTGTTTTTT. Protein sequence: CASTPTGGSEKLFF. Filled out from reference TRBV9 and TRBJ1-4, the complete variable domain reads DSGVTQTPKHLITATGQRVTLRCSPRSGDLSVYWYQQSLDQGLQFLIQYYNGEERAKGNILERFSAQQFPDLHSELNLSSLELGDSALYFCASTPTGGSEKLFFGSGTQLSVL.